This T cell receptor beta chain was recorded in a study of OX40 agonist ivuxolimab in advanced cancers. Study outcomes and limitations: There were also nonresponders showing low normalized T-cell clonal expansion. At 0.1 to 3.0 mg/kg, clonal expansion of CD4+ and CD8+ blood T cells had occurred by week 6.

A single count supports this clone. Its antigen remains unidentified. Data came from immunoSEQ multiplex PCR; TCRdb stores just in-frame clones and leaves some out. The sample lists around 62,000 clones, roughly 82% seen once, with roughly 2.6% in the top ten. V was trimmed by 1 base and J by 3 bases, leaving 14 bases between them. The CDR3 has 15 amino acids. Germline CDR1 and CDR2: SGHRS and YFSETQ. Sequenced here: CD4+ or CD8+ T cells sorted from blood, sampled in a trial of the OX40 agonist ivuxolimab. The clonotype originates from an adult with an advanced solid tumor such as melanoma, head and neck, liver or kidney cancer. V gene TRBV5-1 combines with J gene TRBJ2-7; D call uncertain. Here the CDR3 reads CASSLLADKDYEQYF. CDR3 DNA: TGCGCCAGCAGCTTGTTGGCAGACAAAGACTACGAGCAGTACTTC.